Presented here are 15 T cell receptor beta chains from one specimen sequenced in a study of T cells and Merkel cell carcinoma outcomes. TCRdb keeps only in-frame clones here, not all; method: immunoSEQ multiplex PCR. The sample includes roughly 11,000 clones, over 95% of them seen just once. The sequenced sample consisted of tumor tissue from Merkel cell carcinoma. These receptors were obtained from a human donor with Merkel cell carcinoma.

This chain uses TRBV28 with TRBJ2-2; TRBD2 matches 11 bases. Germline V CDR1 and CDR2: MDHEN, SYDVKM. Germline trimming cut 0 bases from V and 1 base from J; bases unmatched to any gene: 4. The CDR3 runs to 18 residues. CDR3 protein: CASSLWLAGGMNTGELFF. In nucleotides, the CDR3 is TGTGCCAGCAGTTTATGGCTAGCGGGAGGCATGAACACCGGGGAGCTGTTTTTT. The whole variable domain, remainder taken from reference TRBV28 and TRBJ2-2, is DVKVTQSSRYLVKRTGEKVFLECVQDMDHENMFWYRQDPGLGLRLIYFSYDVKMKEKGDIPEGYSVSREKKERFSLILESASTNQTSMYLCASSLWLAGGMNTGELFFGEGSRLTVL.

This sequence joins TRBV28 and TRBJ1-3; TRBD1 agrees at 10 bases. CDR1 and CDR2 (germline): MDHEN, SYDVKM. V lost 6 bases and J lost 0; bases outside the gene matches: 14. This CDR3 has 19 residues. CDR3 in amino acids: CASSPGQGGPFHSGNTIYF. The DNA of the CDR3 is TGTGCCAGCAGCCCTGGACAGGGGGGACCCTTCCACTCTGGAAACACCATATATTTT.

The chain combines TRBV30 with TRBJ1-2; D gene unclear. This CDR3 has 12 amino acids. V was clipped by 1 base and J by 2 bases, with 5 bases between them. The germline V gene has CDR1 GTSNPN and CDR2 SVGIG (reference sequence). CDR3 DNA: TGTGCCTGGAGTGACCGGAACTATGGCTACACCTTC. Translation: CAWSDRNYGYTF.

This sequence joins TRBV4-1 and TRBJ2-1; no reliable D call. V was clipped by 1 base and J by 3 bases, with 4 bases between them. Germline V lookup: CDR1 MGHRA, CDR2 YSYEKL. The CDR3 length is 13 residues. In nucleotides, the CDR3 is TGCGCCAGCAGCCAAGCATACTACAATGAGCAGTTCTTC. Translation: CASSQAYYNEQFF.

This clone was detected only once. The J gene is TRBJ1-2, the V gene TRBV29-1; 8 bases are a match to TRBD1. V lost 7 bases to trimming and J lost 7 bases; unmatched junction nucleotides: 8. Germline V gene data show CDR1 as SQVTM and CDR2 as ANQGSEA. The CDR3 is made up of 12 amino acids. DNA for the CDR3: TGCAGCGCTAAGACAGGGGCTGGTGGCTACACCTTC. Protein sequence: CSAKTGAGGYTF.

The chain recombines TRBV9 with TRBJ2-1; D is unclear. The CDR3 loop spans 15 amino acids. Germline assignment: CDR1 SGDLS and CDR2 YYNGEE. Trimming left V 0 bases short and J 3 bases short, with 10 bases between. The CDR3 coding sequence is TGTGCCAGCAGCGTAGAAGGGCGGAACTACAATGAGCAGTTCTTC. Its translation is CASSVEGRNYNEQFF.

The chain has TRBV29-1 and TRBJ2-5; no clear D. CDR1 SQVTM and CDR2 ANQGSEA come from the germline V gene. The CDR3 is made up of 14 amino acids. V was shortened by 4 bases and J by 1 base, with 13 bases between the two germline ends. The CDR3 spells CSVVAPGFQETQYF. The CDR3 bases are TGCAGCGTTGTGGCCCCCGGGTTCCAAGAGACCCAGTACTTC. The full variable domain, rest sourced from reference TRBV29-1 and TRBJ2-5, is SAVISQKPSRDICQRGTSLTIQCQVDSQVTMMFWYRQQPGQSLTLIATANQGSEATYESGFVIDKFPISRPNLTFSTLTVSNMSPEDSSIYLCSVVAPGFQETQYFGPGTRLLVL.

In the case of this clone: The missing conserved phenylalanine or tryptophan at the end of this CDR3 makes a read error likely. The CDR3 region is CASWDGASGNTIYV. The CDR3 DNA sequence: TGTGCCAGCTGGGACGGCGCATCAGGAAACACCATATATGTT. J is TRBJ1-3 and V is TRBV11-1, with a weak D call TRBD1 (5 bases). CDR1 SGHAT and CDR2 FQDESV come from the germline V gene (reference sequence). Trimming removed 8 bases at V and 4 bases at J, with 15 bases between. This CDR3 is built from 14 residues.

CDR3 nucleotides: TGTGCCAGCAGCGTAGAACCGGGCCGGAACACTGAAGCTTTCTTT. Its protein product is CASSVEPGRNTEAFF. This chain joins TRBV9 and TRBJ1-1, with D unclear. The V and J ends lost 0 bases and 1 base respectively, with 10 bases between them. The length of the CDR3 is 15 residues. Germline values: CDR1 SGDLS, CDR2 YYNGEE.

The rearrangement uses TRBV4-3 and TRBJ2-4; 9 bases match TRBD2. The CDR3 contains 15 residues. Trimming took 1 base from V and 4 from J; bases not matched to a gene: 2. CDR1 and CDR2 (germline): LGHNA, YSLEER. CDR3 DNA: TGCGCCAGCAGCCAAGGGACTAGCGCTAAAAACATTCAGTACTTC. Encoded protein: CASSQGTSAKNIQYF.

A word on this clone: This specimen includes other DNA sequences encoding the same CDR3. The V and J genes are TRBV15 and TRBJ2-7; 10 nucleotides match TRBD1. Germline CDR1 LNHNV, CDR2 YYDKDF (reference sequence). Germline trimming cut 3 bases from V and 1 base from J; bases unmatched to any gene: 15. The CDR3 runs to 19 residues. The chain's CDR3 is CATSRVGQGGKGSSYEQYF. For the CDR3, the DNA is TGTGCCACCAGCAGGGTTGGACAGGGGGGAAAAGGGTCGTCCTACGAGCAGTACTTC.

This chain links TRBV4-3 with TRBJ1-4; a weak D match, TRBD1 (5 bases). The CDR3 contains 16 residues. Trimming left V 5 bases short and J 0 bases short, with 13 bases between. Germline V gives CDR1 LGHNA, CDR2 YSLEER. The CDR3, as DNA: TGCGCCAGCAGCTCTACGGGGCCCCCAACTAATGAAAAACTGTTTTTT. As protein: CASSSTGPPTNEKLFF.

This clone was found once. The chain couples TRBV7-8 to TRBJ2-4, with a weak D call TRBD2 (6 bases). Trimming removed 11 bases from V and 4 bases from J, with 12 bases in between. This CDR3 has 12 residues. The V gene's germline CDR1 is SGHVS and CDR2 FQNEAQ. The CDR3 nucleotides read TGTGCCCTAGGGGACTTGAAAAACATTCAGTACTTC. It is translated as CALGDLKNIQYF.

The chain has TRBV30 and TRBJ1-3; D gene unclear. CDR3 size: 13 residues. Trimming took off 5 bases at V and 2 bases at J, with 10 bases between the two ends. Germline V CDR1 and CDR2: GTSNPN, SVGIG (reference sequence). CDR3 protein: CAWSSAAGNTIYF. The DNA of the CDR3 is TGTGCCTGGTCGTCAGCGGCTGGAAACACCATATATTTT.

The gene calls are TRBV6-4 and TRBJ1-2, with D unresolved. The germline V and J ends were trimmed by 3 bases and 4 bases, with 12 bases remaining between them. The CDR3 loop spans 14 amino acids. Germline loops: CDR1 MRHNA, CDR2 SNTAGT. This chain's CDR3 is CASSEGPGPYGYTF. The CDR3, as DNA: TGTGCCAGCAGTGAGGGTCCGGGCCCCTATGGCTACACCTTC.